This section outlines one T cell receptor beta chain sequence together with its context. TCR beta CDR3 region amplification was performed from RNA transcripts. Using the HTBI primer set, a first-round RT-PCR was run on the TCR CDR3. TCRdb re-called the multiplex PCR reads with MiXCR, one entry per CDR3 protein. The sample has fewer than 650,000 distinct CDR3 sequences, 12% to 15% seen once. This specimen belongs to a study of T cells in Graves' hyperthyroidism and ophthalmopathy. A roughly 10 ml volume of fresh peripheral blood provided the PBMCs. The V gene's germline CDR1 is MGHRA and CDR2 YSYEKL. V lost 4 bases, J lost 0 bases, and 10 bases stayed unmatched. The length of the CDR3 is 20 residues.

The sample taken for sequencing was blood. This receptor was obtained from a woman under 30 with Graves' ophthalmopathy. J is TRBJ2-2 and V is TRBV4-1; 14 positions agree with TRBD2. The CDR3 protein is CASSPGTSGSGDPNTGELFF. CDR3 DNA sequence: TGCGCCAGCAGCCCTGGGACTAGCGGGAGTGGCGACCCGAACACCGGGGAGCTGTTTTTT.